The T cell receptor (beta chain) described here comes from a study of breast tumors, draining lymph nodes, adjacent tissues. General study points: Compared with lymph nodes, tumors were less diverse; compared with nontumor tissue, more.

In TCRdb, the multiplex PCR reads were re-called with MiXCR into one record per CDR3 protein. The sample shows some 22,000 distinct CDR3 sequences, 60% to 70% of them seen only once. With regard to this clonotype: Antigen specificity is unknown.

CDR3 length: 16 amino acids. V was clipped by 6 bases and J by 3 bases, with 20 bases between them. This receptor was identified in a female donor with breast cancer. Some clones in this sample may be carry-over from other donors' samples. The specimen was tumor-adjacent breast tissue. V gene TRBV12-3 or TRBV12-4 combines with J gene TRBJ1-2; D not resolved. The CDR3 spells CASSLSGDDWDYGYTF. CDR3 in DNA: TGTGCCAGCAGCCTCTCAGGAGACGATTGGGACTATGGCTACACCTTC.